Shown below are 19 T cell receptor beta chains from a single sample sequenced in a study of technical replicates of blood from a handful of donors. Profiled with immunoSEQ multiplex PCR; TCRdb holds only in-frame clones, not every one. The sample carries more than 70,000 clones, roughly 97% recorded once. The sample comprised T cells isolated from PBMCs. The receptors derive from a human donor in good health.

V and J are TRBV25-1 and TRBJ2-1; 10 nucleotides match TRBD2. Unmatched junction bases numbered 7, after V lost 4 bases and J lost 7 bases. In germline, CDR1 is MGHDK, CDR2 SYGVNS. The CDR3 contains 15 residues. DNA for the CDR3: TGTGCCAGCAGTGCCCGAGCGGGAGGGGGGAATGAGCAGTTCTTC. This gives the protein CASSARAGGGNEQFF.

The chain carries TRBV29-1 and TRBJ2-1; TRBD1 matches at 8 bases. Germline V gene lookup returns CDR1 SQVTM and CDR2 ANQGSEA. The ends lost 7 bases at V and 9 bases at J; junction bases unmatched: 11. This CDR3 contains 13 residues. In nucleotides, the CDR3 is TGCAGCGAAAGGCTGCAGGGGGCAAGTGAGCAGTTCTTC. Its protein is CSERLQGASEQFF.

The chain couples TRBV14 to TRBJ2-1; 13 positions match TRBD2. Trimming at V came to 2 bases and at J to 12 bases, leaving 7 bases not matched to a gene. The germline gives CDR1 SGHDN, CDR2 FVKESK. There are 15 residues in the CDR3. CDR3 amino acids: CASSQWTSGSSGQFF. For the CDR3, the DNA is TGTGCCAGCAGCCAATGGACTAGCGGGAGTTCGGGGCAGTTCTTC.

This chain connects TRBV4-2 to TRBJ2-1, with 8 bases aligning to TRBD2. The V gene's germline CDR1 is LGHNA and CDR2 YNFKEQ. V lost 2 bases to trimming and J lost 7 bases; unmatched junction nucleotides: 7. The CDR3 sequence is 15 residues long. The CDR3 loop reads CASSQQAGVGNEQFF. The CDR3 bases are TGTGCCAGCAGCCAACAAGCGGGGGTGGGGAATGAGCAGTTCTTC.

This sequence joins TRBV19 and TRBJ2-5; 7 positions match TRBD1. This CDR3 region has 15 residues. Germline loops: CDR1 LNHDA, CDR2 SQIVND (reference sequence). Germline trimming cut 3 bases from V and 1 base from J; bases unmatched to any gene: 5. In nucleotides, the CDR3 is TGTGCCAGTAGTATCCGTCGGGACAGCCAAGAGACCCAGTACTTC. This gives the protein CASSIRRDSQETQYF.

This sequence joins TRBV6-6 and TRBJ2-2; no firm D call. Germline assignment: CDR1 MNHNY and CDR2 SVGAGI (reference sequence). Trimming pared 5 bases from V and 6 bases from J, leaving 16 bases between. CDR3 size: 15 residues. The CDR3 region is CASSKRIDTPGELFF. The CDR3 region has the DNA TGTGCCAGCAGTAAACGCATTGACACGCCCGGGGAGCTGTTTTTT.

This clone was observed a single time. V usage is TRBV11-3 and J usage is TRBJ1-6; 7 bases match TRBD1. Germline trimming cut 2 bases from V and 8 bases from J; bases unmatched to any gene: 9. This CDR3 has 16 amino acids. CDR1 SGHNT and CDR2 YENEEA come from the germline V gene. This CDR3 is CASSLSGQGVYSPLHF. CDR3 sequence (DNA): TGTGCCAGCAGCTTATCCGGGCAGGGGGTTTATTCACCCCTCCACTTT.

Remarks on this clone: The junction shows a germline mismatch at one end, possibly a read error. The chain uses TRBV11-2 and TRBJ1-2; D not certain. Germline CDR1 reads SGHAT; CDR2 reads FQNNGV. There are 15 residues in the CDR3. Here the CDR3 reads CASRITAVLNYGCTF. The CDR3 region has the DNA TGTGCCAGCAGGATTACAGCCGTGCTCAATTATGGCTGCACCTTC.

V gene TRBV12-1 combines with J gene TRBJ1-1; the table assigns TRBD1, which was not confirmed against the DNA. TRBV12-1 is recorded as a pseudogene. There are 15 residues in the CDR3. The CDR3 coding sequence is TGTGCCAGCAGCGTCCGGGACAGAGCGAACACTGAAGCTTTCTTT. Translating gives CASSVRDRANTEAFF.

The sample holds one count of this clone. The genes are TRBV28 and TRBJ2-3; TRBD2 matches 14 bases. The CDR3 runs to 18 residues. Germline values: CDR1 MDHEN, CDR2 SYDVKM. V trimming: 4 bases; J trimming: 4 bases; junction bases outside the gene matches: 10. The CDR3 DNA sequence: TGTGCCAGCAGTTCGGGACTAGCGGGAGTTGGTGGCGCAGATACGCAGTATTTT. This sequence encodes CASSSGLAGVGGADTQYF.

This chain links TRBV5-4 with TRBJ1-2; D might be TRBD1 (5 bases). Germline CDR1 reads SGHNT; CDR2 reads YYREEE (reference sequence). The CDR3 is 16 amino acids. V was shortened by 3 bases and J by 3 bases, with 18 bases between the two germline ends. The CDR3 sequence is CASSSQLGRGDYGYTF. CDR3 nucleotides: TGTGCCAGCAGCTCACAGCTGGGGAGGGGCGACTATGGCTACACCTTC.

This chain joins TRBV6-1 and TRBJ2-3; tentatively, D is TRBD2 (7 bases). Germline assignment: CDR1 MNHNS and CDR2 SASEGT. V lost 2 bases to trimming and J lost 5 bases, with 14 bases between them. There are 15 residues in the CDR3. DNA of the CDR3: TGTGCCAGCAGTGAATACGGGGGAGGGGGAGATACGCAGTATTTT. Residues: CASSEYGGGGDTQYF.

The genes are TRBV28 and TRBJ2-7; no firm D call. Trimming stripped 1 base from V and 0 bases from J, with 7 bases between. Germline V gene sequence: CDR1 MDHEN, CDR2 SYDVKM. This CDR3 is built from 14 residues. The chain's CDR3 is CASSLFGFSYEQYF. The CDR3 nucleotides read TGTGCCAGCAGTTTATTCGGGTTCTCCTACGAGCAGTACTTC.

The CDR3 coding sequence is TGTGCCAGCAGCTTGGGCGGGAGCTGGACTAGCACAGATACGCAGTATTTT. It translates to CASSLGGSWTSTDTQYF. The chain uses TRBV11-2 and TRBJ2-3; 7 positions match TRBD2. The CDR3 is 17 amino acids. J was trimmed by 0 bases and V by 3 bases; bases with no gene match: 9. The V gene's germline CDR1 is SGHAT and CDR2 FQNNGV.

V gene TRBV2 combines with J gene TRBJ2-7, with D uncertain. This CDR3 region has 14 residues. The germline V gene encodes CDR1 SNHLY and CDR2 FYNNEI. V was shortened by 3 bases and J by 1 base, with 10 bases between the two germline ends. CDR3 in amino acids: CASSDYALSYEQYF. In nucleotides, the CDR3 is TGTGCCAGCAGTGATTATGCCCTATCCTACGAGCAGTACTTC. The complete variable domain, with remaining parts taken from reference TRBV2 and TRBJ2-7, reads EPEVTQTPSHQVTQMGQEVILRCVPISNHLYFYWYRQILGQKVEFLVSFYNNEISEKSEIFDDQFSVERPDGSNFTLKIRSTKLEDSAMYFCASSDYALSYEQYFGPGTRLTVT.

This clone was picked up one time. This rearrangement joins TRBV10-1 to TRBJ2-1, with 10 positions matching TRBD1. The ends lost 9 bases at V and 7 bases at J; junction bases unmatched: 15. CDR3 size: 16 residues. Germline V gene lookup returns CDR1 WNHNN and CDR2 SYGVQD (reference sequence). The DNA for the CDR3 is TGCGCCAGGACAGGGGGCTCTCCGGCGGGTCTAAATGAGCAGTTCTTC. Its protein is CARTGGSPAGLNEQFF.

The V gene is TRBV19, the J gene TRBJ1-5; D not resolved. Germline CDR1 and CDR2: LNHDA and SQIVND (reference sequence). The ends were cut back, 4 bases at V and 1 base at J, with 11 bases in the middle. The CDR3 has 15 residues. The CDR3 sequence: CASSKLVMSNQPQHF. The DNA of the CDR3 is TGTGCCAGTAGTAAACTGGTGATGAGCAATCAGCCCCAGCATTTT.

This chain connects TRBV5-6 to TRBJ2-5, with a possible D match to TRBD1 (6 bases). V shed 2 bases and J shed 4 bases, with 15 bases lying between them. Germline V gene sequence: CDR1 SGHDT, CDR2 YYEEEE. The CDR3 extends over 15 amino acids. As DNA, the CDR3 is TGTGCCAGCAGCTTCCCGGACAGAGAAATAGAGACCCAGTACTTC. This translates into CASSFPDREIETQYF.

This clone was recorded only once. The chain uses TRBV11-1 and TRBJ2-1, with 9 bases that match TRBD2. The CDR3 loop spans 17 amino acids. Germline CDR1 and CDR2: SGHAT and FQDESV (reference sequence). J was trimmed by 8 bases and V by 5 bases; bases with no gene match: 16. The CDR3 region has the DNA TGTGCCAGCAGCCCGACCCCGCTTGGGACTAGCATCTATGAGCAGTTCTTC. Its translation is CASSPTPLGTSIYEQFF.